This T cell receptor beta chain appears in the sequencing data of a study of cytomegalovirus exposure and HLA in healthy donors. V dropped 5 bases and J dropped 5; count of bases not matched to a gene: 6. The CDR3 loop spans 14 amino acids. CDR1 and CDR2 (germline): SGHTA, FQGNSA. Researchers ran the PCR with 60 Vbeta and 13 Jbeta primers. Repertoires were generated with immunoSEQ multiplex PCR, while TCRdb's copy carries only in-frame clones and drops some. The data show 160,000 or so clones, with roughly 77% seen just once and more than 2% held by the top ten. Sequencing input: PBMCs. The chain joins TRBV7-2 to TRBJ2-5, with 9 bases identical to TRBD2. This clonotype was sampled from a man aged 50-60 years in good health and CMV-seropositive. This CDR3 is CASSPGLASETQYF. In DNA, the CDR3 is TGTGCCAGCAGCCCTGGACTAGCGAGCGAGACCCAGTACTTC. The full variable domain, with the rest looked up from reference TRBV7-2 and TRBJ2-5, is GAGVSQSPSNKVTEKGKDVELRCDPISGHTALYWYRQSLGQGLEFLIYFQGNSAPDKSGLPSDRFSAERTGGSVSTLTIQRTQQEDSAVYLCASSPGLASETQYFGPGTRLLVL.